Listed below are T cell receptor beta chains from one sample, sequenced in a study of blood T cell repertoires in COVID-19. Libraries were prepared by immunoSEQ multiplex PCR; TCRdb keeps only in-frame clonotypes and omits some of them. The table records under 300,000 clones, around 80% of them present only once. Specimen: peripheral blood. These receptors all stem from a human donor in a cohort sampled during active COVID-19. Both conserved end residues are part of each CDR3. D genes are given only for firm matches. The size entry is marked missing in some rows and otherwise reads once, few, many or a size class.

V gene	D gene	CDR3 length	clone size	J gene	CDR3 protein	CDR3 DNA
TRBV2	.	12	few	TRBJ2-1	CASSEEVNEQFF	TGTGCCAGCAGTGAGGAGGTCAATGAGCAGTTCTTC
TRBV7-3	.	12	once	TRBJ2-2	CASSRDTGELFF	TGTGCCAGCAGCCGAGACACCGGGGAGCTGTTTTTT
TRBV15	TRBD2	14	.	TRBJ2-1	CATSRGTSGKYRFF	TGTGCCACCAGCAGGGGGACTAGCGGGAAGTATCGGTTCTTC
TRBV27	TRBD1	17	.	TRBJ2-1	CASSSLTGTGILSEQFF	TGTGCCAGCAGTTCCCTCACCGGGACAGGGATTCTAAGTGAGCAGTTCTTC
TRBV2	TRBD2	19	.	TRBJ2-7	CASSEGRLAGVAGFHEQYF	TGTGCCAGCAGTGAAGGACGGCTAGCGGGAGTTGCAGGCTTCCACGAGCAGTACTTC
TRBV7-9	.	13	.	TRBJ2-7	CASSAGTAYEQYF	TGTGCCAGCAGCGCCGGGACTGCCTACGAGCAGTACTTC
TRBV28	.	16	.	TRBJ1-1	CATYPQGRFGKTEAFF	TGTGCCACCTATCCACAGGGCCGGTTTGGAAAAACTGAAGCTTTCTTT
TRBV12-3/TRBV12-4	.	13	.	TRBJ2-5	CASSLKGEGTQYF	TGTGCCAGCAGTCTCAAGGGAGAGGGGACCCAGTACTTC
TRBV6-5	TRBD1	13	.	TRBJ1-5	CASRGQVNQPQHF	TGTGCCAGCAGGGGACAGGTCAATCAGCCCCAGCATTTT
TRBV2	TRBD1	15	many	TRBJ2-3	CASRRLQGGTDTQYF	TGTGCCAGCAGGAGGTTACAGGGGGGCACAGATACGCAGTATTTT
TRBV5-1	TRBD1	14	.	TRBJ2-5	CASSLVQGVETQYF	TGCGCCAGCAGCTTGGTGCAGGGGGTAGAGACCCAGTACTTC
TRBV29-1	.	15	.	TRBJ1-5	CSVTTTTGGNQPQHF	TGCAGCGTTACAACAACGACAGGTGGCAATCAGCCCCAGCATTTT
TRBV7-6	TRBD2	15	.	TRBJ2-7	CASSRGTSGLYEQYF	TGTGCCAGCAGCCGCGGGACTAGCGGGTTGTACGAGCAGTACTTC
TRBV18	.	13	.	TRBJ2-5	CASSPPAGETQYF	TGTGCCAGCTCACCACCGGCGGGGGAGACCCAGTACTTC
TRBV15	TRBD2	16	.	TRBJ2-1	CATSAILAEQYNEQFF	TGTGCCACCAGCGCGATACTAGCGGAACAGTACAATGAGCAGTTCTTC
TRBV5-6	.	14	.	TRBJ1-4	CASSLGQDFEKLFF	TGTGCCAGCAGCTTGGGACAGGATTTTGAAAAACTGTTTTTT
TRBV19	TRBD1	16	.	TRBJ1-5	CASSAPPGQQHQPQHF	TGTGCCAGTAGCGCTCCTCCGGGACAGCAACATCAGCCCCAGCATTTT
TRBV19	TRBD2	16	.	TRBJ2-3	CASSVGLAEITDTQYF	TGTGCCAGTAGTGTCGGACTAGCGGAGATCACAGATACGCAGTATTTT
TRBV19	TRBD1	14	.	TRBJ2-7	CASSSGQGVYEQYF	TGTGCCAGTAGTTCCGGACAGGGGGTTTACGAGCAGTACTTC
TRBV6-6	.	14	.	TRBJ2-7	CASSYSGAGGEQYF	TGTGCCAGCAGTTACTCAGGGGCTGGTGGCGAGCAGTACTTC